This T cell receptor beta chain was documented in a study of shared clonotypes between healthy human individuals. Assay used: immunoSEQ multiplex PCR; TCRdb lists only in-frame clones, some missing. The sample gives millions of clones, about 95% of which show up once; roughly 1.1% is in the top ten. Per germline, CDR1 WNHNN and CDR2 SYGVQD (reference sequence). V lost 3 bases, J lost 3 bases, and 6 bases lay in between. The CDR3 length is 13 residues. Naive CD8 isolation took CD45RO-negative cells positively selected for CCR7 and excluded terminally differentiated effector memory CD45RA+ cells. This TCR was sampled from a young man in good health. This chain uses TRBV10-1 with TRBJ2-1; unclear D gene. Material: naive CD8+ T cells sorted from blood. For the CDR3, the DNA is TGCGCCAGCAGTGAAGGAGACTACAATGAGCAGTTCTTC. This codes for CASSEGDYNEQFF.